The rows below give T cell receptor beta chains drawn from one sample of a study of blood T cell repertoires in COVID-19. Data came from immunoSEQ multiplex PCR; TCRdb stores just in-frame clones and leaves some out. The sample includes 200,000 to 250,000 clones, about 83% seen only once; the top ten take 5.5% to 7.5%. The sample taken for sequencing was PBMCs or T cells enriched from blood (not recorded which). The receptors here all came from a woman aged 35 to 49 who had recovered from COVID-19. The CDR3 runs from the conserved cysteine through the conserved F or W. Fields, in order: V gene, D gene, J gene, clone size, CDR3 protein, CDR3 DNA. A D gene is named only where the DNA matches it firmly. Expanded clones are given a class, and other clones once, few, many or no size at all.

V: TRBV6-5; D: TRBD1; J: TRBJ1-5; size: NA; CDR3: CASSLQGRQPQHF; DNA: TGTGCCAGCAGCCTACAGGGGCGGCAGCCCCAGCATTTT
V: TRBV18; D: TRBD1; J: TRBJ1-5; size: NA; CDR3: CASSSGQGAGQPQHF; DNA: TGTGCCAGCTCATCCGGACAGGGGGCCGGTCAGCCCCAGCATTTT
V: TRBV9; D: TRBD1; J: TRBJ1-6; size: NA; CDR3: CASSQRGQGFNSPLHF; DNA: TGTGCCAGCAGTCAAAGGGGACAGGGGTTTAATTCACCCCTCCACTTT
V: TRBV4-2; D: NA; J: TRBJ2-5; size: NA; CDR3: CASSQGEGDPRETQYF; DNA: TGTGCCAGCAGCCAAGGAGAAGGGGATCCAAGAGAGACCCAGTACTTC
V: TRBV6-2/TRBV6-3; D: NA; J: TRBJ2-1; size: NA; CDR3: CASSSQAGGQFF; DNA: TGTGCCAGCAGTTCTCAGGCCGGGGGGCAGTTCTTC
V: TRBV5-1; D: NA; J: TRBJ1-4; size: once; CDR3: CASNPGQNEKLFF; DNA: TGCGCCAGCAATCCAGGACAAAATGAAAAACTGTTTTTT
V: TRBV7-9; D: TRBD1; J: TRBJ1-2; size: NA; CDR3: CASSLATGQGDSNYGYTF; DNA: TGTGCCAGCAGCTTAGCTACTGGACAGGGGGATTCTAACTATGGCTACACCTTC
V: TRBV9; D: NA; J: TRBJ1-1; size: NA; CDR3: CASSGPPTDKNTEAFF; DNA: TGTGCCAGCAGCGGGCCCCCTACAGATAAGAACACTGAAGCTTTCTTT
V: TRBV7-6; D: TRBD1; J: TRBJ1-2; size: few; CDR3: CASSLAPQGAYYGYTF; DNA: TGTGCCAGCAGCTTAGCTCCACAGGGGGCTTACTATGGCTACACCTTC
V: TRBV6-5; D: TRBD2; J: TRBJ2-5; size: NA; CDR3: CASRSGLAVSETQYF; DNA: TGTGCCAGCAGGTCGGGACTAGCGGTTTCGGAGACCCAGTACTTC
V: TRBV6-5; D: TRBD2; J: TRBJ2-1; size: once; CDR3: CASLERENYNEQFF; DNA: TGTGCCAGCTTGGAGCGGGAGAACTACAATGAGCAGTTCTTC
V: TRBV28; D: TRBD2; J: TRBJ2-1; size: once; CDR3: CASSQQGLATYNEQFF; DNA: TGTGCCAGCAGCCAACAGGGACTAGCGACCTACAATGAGCAGTTCTTC
V: TRBV2; D: NA; J: TRBJ1-6; size: NA; CDR3: CASKGAGANSPLHF; DNA: TGTGCCAGCAAAGGAGCAGGGGCTAATTCACCCCTCCACTTT
V: TRBV5-1; D: NA; J: TRBJ2-3; size: NA; CDR3: CASSLAGPDTQYF; DNA: TGCGCCAGCAGCTTGGCCGGTCCAGATACGCAGTATTTT
V: TRBV11-2; D: NA; J: TRBJ2-2; size: NA; CDR3: CASSQGGAGELFF; DNA: TGTGCCAGCAGCCAAGGGGGGGCCGGGGAGCTGTTTTTT
V: TRBV10-2; D: TRBD2; J: TRBJ2-5; size: NA; CDR3: CASSLAGGAETQYF; DNA: TGCGCCAGCAGTTTAGCGGGGGGGGCAGAGACCCAGTACTTC
V: TRBV28; D: TRBD1; J: TRBJ1-1; size: NA; CDR3: CASSLTGENTEAFF; DNA: TGTGCCAGCAGTTTGACAGGGGAGAACACTGAAGCTTTCTTT
V: TRBV2; D: NA; J: TRBJ2-3; size: NA; CDR3: CASSPYSTDTQYF; DNA: TGTGCCAGCAGTCCCTATAGCACAGATACGCAGTATTTT
V: TRBV3-1/TRBV3-2; D: NA; J: TRBJ1-1; size: NA; CDR3: CASSPYRPLTEAFF; DNA: TGTGCCAGCAGCCCCTATCGTCCCCTCACTGAAGCTTTCTTT
V: TRBV5-8; D: NA; J: TRBJ2-7; size: NA; CDR3: CASSFSSRAYEQYF; DNA: TGTGCCAGCAGCTTCTCGTCCAGGGCCTACGAGCAGTACTTC
V: TRBV28; D: TRBD1; J: TRBJ1-2; size: NA; CDR3: CASSTQGVSNYGYTF; DNA: TGTGCCAGCAGTACCCAGGGGGTTTCTAACTATGGCTACACCTTC
V: TRBV6-5; D: NA; J: TRBJ2-7; size: NA; CDR3: CASLGYYEQYF; DNA: TGTGCCAGCTTGGGCTACTACGAGCAGTACTTC
V: TRBV3-1/TRBV3-2; D: NA; J: TRBJ2-1; size: NA; CDR3: CASSPDYLNPVGQFF; DNA: TGTGCCAGCAGCCCTGACTACCTCAACCCGGTAGGGCAGTTCTTC